This T cell receptor (beta chain) emerged from a study of CD8 T cells in ankylosing spondylitis (dated by TCRdb to about 2017). Study-level background: The study profiled T cell receptor beta repertoires in healthy donors and ankylosing spondylitis patients to find disease-linked TCR variants. Peripheral blood was sampled, and synovial fluid was additionally collected from ankylosing spondylitis patients. The whole study cohort included roughly 110 healthy donors and around 25 ankylosing spondylitis patients. Points the paper makes about the study in general: A TCR beta motif made up of roughly eight highly homologous amino acid variants appeared to be characteristic of blood from ankylosing spondylitis patients. The disease-linked clones were reported to be significantly enriched in matched synovial fluid samples from ankylosing spondylitis patients. A CD8+ phenotype was shown by the disease-linked clones, which were found at relatively low frequencies in peripheral blood. Some of the motif variants had been reported before in the synovial fluid and blood of reactive arthritis patients, a finding that suggests common disease-initiation mechanisms.

Note on this clonotype: Its specific antigen is unknown. Base qualities are not provided; no much larger clone lies one nucleotide away.

V lost 3 bases and J lost 3 bases, and the count of bases not matched to a germline gene is 6. The CDR3 starts with the cysteine, ends with the phenylalanine, and has 15 residues. Just CDR3 DNA is preserved here, 45 bases in frame from base 1. As encoded in the germline V gene, CDR1 is SGHVS while CDR2 is FNYEAQ. Sequencing instrument: Illumina HiSeq 2500. TCR beta libraries were prepared by quantitative 5'-RACE with molecular barcodes. The original methods were these. Disease-linked TCR variants were identified with a new computational method built on a probabilistic model of VDJ rearrangement. TCRdb reprocessing: public reads trimmed at Q25 with fastp, clones called with MiXCR, in-frame beta chains kept. Identical CDR3 protein sequences are pooled into one entry, listed with their most common genes and DNA. The V and J calls were determined by TCRdb, not by the authors. This sample lists some 840,000 distinct CDR3 sequences; around 11% were detected once. Approximately 0.5% of the sample is held by the ten biggest clonotypes.

What was sequenced was blood, either unsorted or a sorted T cell fraction (not recorded which). This receptor chain uses TRBV7-6 and TRBJ2-3; 7 central nucleotides agree with TRBD2. The sequence came from a male donor with ankylosing spondylitis. The DNA sequence is as follows: TGTGCCAGCAGCTTGGGCGGGAGAGATACAGATACGCAGTATTTT. Translated, it reads CASSLGGRDTDTQYF. Reference TRBV7-6 and TRBJ2-3 proteins supply the regions before and after the CDR3; the full variable domain is: GAGVSQSPRYKVTKRGQDVALRCDPISGHVSLYWYRQALGQGPEFLTYFNYEAQQDKSGLPNDRFSAERPEGSISTLTIQRTEQRDSAMYRCASSLGGRDTDTQYFGPGTRLTVL.